The subject of this entry is one TCR beta chain. Its matching antigen is unknown. These data come from a study of CD8+CD57+ T cells in acquired aplastic anemia. Study results and caveats: Controls and patients did not differ significantly in CD8+ Simpson's diversity. It was found that some 30 CD8+ CDR3 sequences were shared between patients and controls.

The CDR3 runs 13 residues. Germline V gene lookup returns CDR1 SGHVS and CDR2 FQNEAQ. With 4 bases removed from V and 1 base from J, the gap between germline ends came to 7 bases. The study profiled TCR beta VDJ and CDR3 using genomic DNA as template. MiXCR, applied by TCRdb to the reads, yields one record per CDR3 protein. The table lists about 180,000 distinct CDR3 sequences, around 48% of them singletons. Individuals selected for sequencing had exhibited CD8+CD57+ cell expansion on flow cytometry. Patients were therapy-naive when their blood was sampled. The sequence was collected from a human donor with aplastic anemia. V is TRBV7-8 and J is TRBJ1-2; D not resolved. The sample was sorted CD4+, CD8+, or CD8+CD57+ T cells (not recorded which) from PBMCs. As DNA, the CDR3 is TGTGCCAGCAGCTCGAACCTTAACTATGGCTACACCTTC. It is translated as CASSSNLNYGYTF.